The present TCR beta chain was sequenced within a study of blood T cell repertoires in COVID-19. Across the whole study: In each case, the material was cDNA or gDNA derived from T cells, B-cell-depleted T cells, or PBMCs.

Using immunoSEQ multiplex PCR, the repertoire was profiled, and TCRdb retains in-frame clones only, with some absent. Among about 110,000 clones, 65% to 80% were seen once, and the ten largest hold under 0.95%. Germline CDR1 reads SGHTA; CDR2 reads FQGTGA. There are 14 residues in the CDR3. V gave up 5 bases and J gave up 2 bases; unmatched junction bases: 4. This clone was counted only a few times. The TCR originated in a human donor with acute or convalescent COVID-19. The donor label of this sample is uncertain. The chain has TRBV7-3 and TRBJ2-3; TRBD1 matches at 7 bases. The source material was peripheral blood. The CDR3 region has the DNA TGTGCCAGCAGCCAGGGGACAGCCACAGATACGCAGTATTTT. This translates into CASSQGTATDTQYF.